What follows is one TCR beta chain and its context. Trimming took 0 bases from V and 5 from J, leaving 10 bases between them. Germline CDR1 is SEHNR and CDR2 is FQNEAQ (reference sequence). The length of the CDR3 is 14 residues. An amount of RNA that ranged from about 0.45 to 1 ug was reverse transcribed with random hexamers. TCRdb reanalysed the immunoSEQ multiplex PCR reads using MiXCR and keeps one entry per CDR3 protein. This table has 400,000 to 550,000 distinct CDR3 sequences, more than 80% appearing once. This entry comes from a study of CD8 T cells in Susac syndrome. The TCR sequence derives from a human donor with multiple sclerosis. The sequenced material came from CD8+ T cells from PBMCs. V is TRBV7-9 and J is TRBJ2-5; D perhaps matches TRBD2 (5 bases). The DNA for the CDR3 is TGTGCCAGCAGCTTAGCACTAGGAGCGGAGACCCAGTACTTC. Protein sequence: CASSLALGAETQYF.